Each of the 9 T cell receptor beta chains below was sequenced from the same sample in a study of T-cell reconstitution after alpha-beta-depleted transplantation in children. It was with unique molecular identifiers that the TCRbeta library was prepared. A single record per CDR3 protein comes from TCRdb applying MiXCR to the PCR reads. The table records about 98,000 distinct CDR3 sequences, 7.5% to 9.5% of them present only once. Source: PBMCs, taken before TCRalphabeta/CD19-depleted stem cell transplant. The receptors here all came from a boy aged 2 to 10 with acute lymphoblastic leukemia, due to receive a stem cell transplant.

This clonotype was counted ten times or more. V is TRBV2 and J is TRBJ2-3; no reliable D call. Germline V gene sequence: CDR1 SNHLY, CDR2 FYNNEI. The length of the CDR3 is 15 residues. The V end lost 1 base, the J end lost 3 bases, and 11 bases lay between the germline ends. Written as DNA, the CDR3 is TGTGCCAGCAGTGAAGGATTAAGTGGGACAGATACGCAGTATTTT. Translating gives CASSEGLSGTDTQYF.

This clonotype was detected many times. In DNA form, the CDR3 reads TGTGCCAGCAGTGACGGGGCGGGGGGGCCTAATGAGCAGTTCTTC. As protein: CASSDGAGGPNEQFF. This sequence joins TRBV6-4 and TRBJ2-1; 9 bases are a match to TRBD2. Per germline, CDR1 MRHNA and CDR2 SNTAGT. The CDR3 length is 15 residues. The V segment lost 2 bases and the J segment 7 bases; nucleotides outside the gene matches: 6.

This clonotype was detected ten times or more. In DNA, the CDR3 is TGCGCCAGCAGCCCGGAGGGCAATAGCGGGGCCTACGAGCAGTACTTC. Amino acid sequence: CASSPEGNSGAYEQYF. The chain has TRBV5-1 and TRBJ2-7; the match to TRBD2 covers 8 bases. V lost 4 bases to trimming and J lost 2 bases; unmatched junction nucleotides: 11. The CDR3 covers 16 residues. Germline CDR1 and CDR2: SGHRS and YFSETQ.

This clonotype appeared many times. The rearrangement uses TRBV20-1 and TRBJ1-5; possibly TRBD1 for D (5 bases). The CDR3 runs 14 residues. The V gene lost 0 bases and the J gene lost 2 bases, with 8 bases spanning the gap. Germline CDR1 and CDR2: DFQATT and SNEGSKA (reference sequence). The CDR3, as DNA: TGCAGTGCTAGAGATCTCAGGGGCAATCAGCCCCAGCATTTT. This translates into CSARDLRGNQPQHF.

The rearrangement links TRBV29-1 to TRBJ2-7, with TRBD2 identical over 7 bases. V was pared by 5 bases and J by 0 bases, with 4 bases of the junction left unmatched. The germline V gene has CDR1 SQVTM and CDR2 ANQGSEA. The CDR3 covers 13 residues. The CDR3 DNA sequence: TGCAGCGTTTCTGAGCGGGGCTCCTACGAGCAGTACTTC. This sequence encodes CSVSERGSYEQYF.

This chain uses TRBV20-1 with TRBJ2-5; possible D gene TRBD2, 7 bases. The CDR3 extends over 14 amino acids. Trimming pared 2 bases from V and 5 bases from J, leaving 15 bases between. The germline V gene encodes CDR1 DFQATT and CDR2 SNEGSKA (reference sequence). The CDR3 nucleotides read TGCAGTGCTAGACCGGGCGGGGGCCCGGAGACCCAGTACTTC. Translating it yields CSARPGGGPETQYF.

This clonotype was counted many times. The CDR3 reads CATRQGYNEQFF. Written as DNA, the CDR3 is TGTGCCACCCGACAGGGCTACAATGAGCAGTTCTTC. The gene calls are TRBV2 and TRBJ2-1, with 7 bases fitting TRBD1. V shed 10 bases and J 3 bases; nucleotides not matched to a gene: 3. The CDR3 loop spans 12 amino acids. Germline V gives CDR1 SNHLY, CDR2 FYNNEI.

This clonotype was seen at least ten times. This chain connects TRBV12-3 or TRBV12-4 to TRBJ1-4; unclear D gene. V lost 6 bases and J 8 bases, leaving 10 bases between the germline ends. The CDR3 contains 12 residues. CDR3 region: CASRDGAEKLFF. The DNA of the CDR3 is TGTGCCAGCAGGGATGGAGCGGAAAAACTGTTTTTT.

The chain is built from TRBV20-1 and TRBJ2-1; TRBD1 is a possible D gene (5 bases). Germline loops: CDR1 DFQATT, CDR2 SNEGSKA (reference sequence). The CDR3 covers 14 residues. V was trimmed by 3 bases and J by 4 bases, leaving 13 bases between them. The chain's CDR3 is CSASAGPYYNEQFF. CDR3 sequence (DNA): TGCAGTGCTAGTGCAGGGCCTTATTACAATGAGCAGTTCTTC.